The next 25 T cell receptor beta chains were all read from a single sample in a study of blood T cell repertoires in COVID-19. The protocol was immunoSEQ multiplex PCR, while the TCRdb copy is restricted to in-frame clones and leaves out a portion. The table records over 45,000 clones, roughly 80% of them present only once. Sequencing was carried out using peripheral blood. Source of these receptors: a human donor in a cohort sampled during active or convalescent COVID-19.

This clone occurred a few times. The chain carries TRBV4-3 and TRBJ1-3; TRBD1 agrees at 9 bases. Germline V gene sequence: CDR1 LGHNA, CDR2 YSLEER. V dropped 1 base and J dropped 5; count of bases not matched to a gene: 21. The CDR3 contains 21 residues. The CDR3 here is CASSQVPISSGQGRVRNTIYF. In DNA form, the CDR3 reads TGCGCCAGCAGCCAAGTCCCGATCTCCTCGGGACAGGGAAGGGTTCGAAACACCATATATTTT.

A single count supports this clone. The chain uses TRBV6-5 and TRBJ1-4; possible D gene TRBD1, 6 bases. The CDR3 spans 14 residues. Trimming took 5 bases from V and 8 from J, leaving 15 bases between them. The germline V gene encodes CDR1 MNHEY and CDR2 SVGAGI. Written as DNA, the CDR3 is TGTGCCAGCAGTCCCCGGACAGAGGGAGAAAAACTGTTTTTT. The encoded protein is CASSPRTEGEKLFF.

The chain has TRBV11-2 and TRBJ2-7, with 8 bases aligning to TRBD2. This CDR3 contains 14 residues. V dropped 5 bases and J dropped 6; count of bases not matched to a gene: 9. In germline, CDR1 is SGHAT, CDR2 FQNNGV. The CDR3 here is CASSLGTSNGEQYF. CDR3 nucleotide sequence: TGTGCCAGCAGCCTCGGGACTAGTAATGGCGAGCAGTACTTC.

The chain joins TRBV29-1 to TRBJ1-4; possible D gene TRBD1, 6 bases. Per germline, CDR1 SQVTM and CDR2 ANQGSEA. The CDR3 sequence is 13 residues long. V shed 4 bases and J shed 4 bases, with 10 bases lying between them. The chain's CDR3 is CSVGGQINEKLFF. CDR3 in DNA: TGCAGCGTTGGAGGACAGATTAATGAAAAACTGTTTTTT.

The chain links TRBV7-2 to TRBJ1-1; D remains ambiguous. Trimming left V 1 base short and J 1 base short, with 10 bases between. CDR1 and CDR2 from the germline V gene are SGHTA and FQGNSA. The CDR3 sequence is 15 residues long. In DNA, the CDR3 is TGTGCCAGCAGCTTAGAATTTACGGGGAACACTGAAGCTTTCTTT. Its translation is CASSLEFTGNTEAFF.

The chain couples TRBV30 to TRBJ1-2; D uncertain. Trimming cost V 0 bases and J 2 bases, with 4 bases left between them. Germline CDR1 is GTSNPN and CDR2 is SVGIG (reference sequence). The CDR3 has 12 residues. The CDR3 DNA reads TGTGCCTGGAGTGTACTAAACTATGGCTACACCTTC. This translates into CAWSVLNYGYTF.

The V and J genes are TRBV2 and TRBJ2-7, with a tentative D call TRBD2 (6 bases). The CDR3 extends over 14 amino acids. CDR1 and CDR2 from the germline V gene are SNHLY and FYNNEI. Trimming left V 7 bases short and J 0 bases short, with 13 bases between. The CDR3 sequence is CASTVDYGSYEQYF. The CDR3 coding sequence is TGTGCCAGCACCGTGGACTATGGCTCCTACGAGCAGTACTTC. Full variable domain (rest looked up from reference TRBV2 and TRBJ2-7): EPEVTQTPSHQVTQMGQEVILRCVPISNHLYFYWYRQILGQKVEFLVSFYNNEISEKSEIFDDQFSVERPDGSNFTLKIRSTKLEDSAMYFCASTVDYGSYEQYFGPGTRLTVT.

This clone has just a few counts. This chain links TRBV5-1 with TRBJ2-5; 10 bases are shared with TRBD1. V trimming: 2 bases; J trimming: 2 bases; junction bases outside the gene matches: 3. Germline CDR1 SGHRS, CDR2 YFSETQ. CDR3 length: 15 amino acids. The CDR3 DNA reads TGCGCCAGCAGCTTTGGACAGGGGGGTCAAGAGACCCAGTACTTC. It is translated as CASSFGQGGQETQYF.

This clone was picked up a small number of times. The chain links TRBV6-5 to TRBJ1-1; D ambiguous. The CDR3 is made up of 13 amino acids. Germline V gives CDR1 MNHEY, CDR2 SVGAGI. V was cut by 8 bases and J by 4 bases, with 14 bases left in between. The CDR3 loop reads CASADRGGTEAFF. CDR3 DNA: TGTGCCAGCGCCGACCGAGGCGGCACTGAAGCTTTCTTT.

The chain is built from TRBV2 and TRBJ1-6; no clear D gene. V lost 7 bases to trimming and J lost 7 bases, with 11 bases between them. The V gene's germline CDR1 is SNHLY and CDR2 FYNNEI. This CDR3 comprises 13 residues. The CDR3 sequence: CASMRVGNSPLHF. The CDR3 nucleotides read TGTGCCAGCATGAGGGTAGGGAATTCACCCCTCCACTTT.

The chain is built from TRBV20-1 and TRBJ1-2; D gene unclear. The ends were cut back, 3 bases at V and 4 bases at J, with 15 bases in the middle. The germline gives CDR1 DFQATT, CDR2 SNEGSKA (reference sequence). This CDR3 comprises 14 residues. The CDR3 DNA reads as TGCAGTGCTAGTGCGGTCGGGGTTTCCTATGGCTACACCTTC. Residues: CSASAVGVSYGYTF.

This clone occurred once. The V and J genes are TRBV30 and TRBJ1-2, with unresolved D. Germline assignment: CDR1 GTSNPN and CDR2 SVGIG (reference sequence). Trimming took 7 bases from V and 2 from J, leaving 5 bases between them. This CDR3 contains 10 residues. The CDR3 loop reads CASANYGYTF. CDR3 bases: TGTGCCTCCGCGAACTATGGCTACACCTTC.

The chain has TRBV6-5 and TRBJ1-1; 9 nucleotides agree with TRBD1. From germline, CDR1 is MNHEY and CDR2 SVGAGI. Trimming removed 8 bases from V and 10 bases from J; junction bases left unmatched: 8. There are 12 residues in the CDR3. The CDR3 DNA is TGTGCCAGCGGACACCCGGACAGGGGAGCTTTCTTT. This translates into CASGHPDRGAFF.

The rearrangement links TRBV6-5 to TRBJ1-6; 8 nucleotides line up with TRBD1. Germline CDR1 reads MNHEY; CDR2 reads SVGAGI. The CDR3 length is 14 residues. Trimming cost V 6 bases and J 12 bases; bases outside gene matches: 10. CDR3 bases: TGTGCCAGCAGCTGGCCAGGACAGGGCGAACCCCTCCACTTT. Its protein is CASSWPGQGEPLHF.

This clone was seen once. V gene TRBV4-2 combines with J gene TRBJ2-3, with 8 bases aligning to TRBD2. With 0 bases clipped from V and 6 bases from J, the junction kept 5 bases outside the gene matches. The V gene's germline CDR1 is LGHNA and CDR2 YNFKEQ. The CDR3 contains 15 residues. The DNA of the CDR3 is TGTGCCAGCAGCCAAGATAGCGGCGGGGGGGATACGCAGTATTTT. Translation: CASSQDSGGGDTQYF.

V gene TRBV21-1 combines with J gene TRBJ1-5. TRBV21-1 is a pseudogene. This CDR3 comprises 11 residues. CDR3: CASRGVKPQHF. The DNA of the CDR3 is TGTGCCAGCCGGGGGGTTAAACCCCAGCATTTT.

CDR3 sequence (DNA): TGTGCCAGCAGCCCGTTTATGAGGGATCAGCCCCAGCATTTT. This sequence encodes CASSPFMRDQPQHF. The gene calls are TRBV7-2 and TRBJ1-5; D call uncertain. The CDR3 consists of 14 residues. Trimming removed 5 bases from V and 5 bases from J, with 13 bases in between. CDR1 SGHTA and CDR2 FQGNSA come from the germline V gene.

This clone was seen a single time. The chain uses TRBV6-5 and TRBJ2-3; D is unclear. The CDR3 consists of 15 residues. Germline assignment: CDR1 MNHEY and CDR2 SVGAGI. The ends were cut back, 5 bases at V and 4 bases at J, with 16 bases in the middle. DNA for the CDR3: TGTGCCAGCAGTACTCTCCTCCCCGTCGCAGATACGCAGTATTTT. Translated: CASSTLLPVADTQYF.

This chain joins TRBV4-2 and TRBJ2-1, with D perhaps matching TRBD2 (5 bases). The CDR3 spans 15 residues. Trimming took 0 bases from V and 6 from J, leaving 12 bases between them. Germline CDR1 reads LGHNA; CDR2 reads YNFKEQ. The CDR3 bases are TGTGCCAGCAGCCAAGATATCCTAGCCCCCAATGAGCAGTTCTTC. Its protein is CASSQDILAPNEQFF.

The chain joins TRBV25-1 to TRBJ1-2, with 7 bases matching TRBD1. Trimming took 5 bases from V and 2 from J; bases not matched to a gene: 8. The CDR3 contains 15 residues. In germline, CDR1 is MGHDK, CDR2 SYGVNS. This chain's CDR3 is CASSTHRGRNYGYTF. CDR3 in DNA: TGTGCCAGCAGTACACACAGGGGTAGGAACTATGGCTACACCTTC.

The gene calls are TRBV7-8 and TRBJ1-5; a possible D gene is TRBD1 (5 bases). Trimming stripped 3 bases from V and 4 bases from J, with 13 bases between. Germline V gives CDR1 SGHVS, CDR2 FQNEAQ. CDR3 length: 15 residues. CDR3 sequence: CASSLTRTRNQPQHF. The CDR3 region has the DNA TGTGCCAGCAGCTTGACGAGGACAAGAAATCAGCCCCAGCATTTT.

The chain recombines TRBV5-1 with TRBJ1-1, with 10 nucleotides matching TRBD1. CDR1 and CDR2 (germline): SGHRS, YFSETQ. The CDR3 totals 15 residues. Trimming at V came to 4 bases and at J to 7 bases, leaving 10 bases not matched to a gene. This CDR3 reads CASSPRTGGSGEAFF. The CDR3 DNA reads TGCGCCAGCAGCCCGAGGACAGGGGGATCGGGTGAAGCTTTCTTT. Full variable domain (rest looked up from reference TRBV5-1 and TRBJ1-1): KAGVTQTPRYLIKTRGQQVTLSCSPISGHRSVSWYQQTPGQGLQFLFEYFSETQRNKGNFPGRFSGRQFSNSRSEMNVSTLELGDSALYLCASSPRTGGSGEAFFGQGTRLTVV.

The V and J genes are TRBV21-1 and TRBJ2-1; TRBD1 is taken as the D call from the table, unchecked against the DNA. TRBV21-1 is classified as a pseudogene. This CDR3 contains 16 residues. CDR3 amino acids: CASRSEGTGENNEQFF. The CDR3 DNA reads as TGTGCCAGCAGGTCAGAGGGGACAGGGGAAAACAATGAGCAGTTCTTC.

The gene calls are TRBV7-5 and TRBJ1-5. TRBV7-5 is tagged as a pseudogene. This CDR3 has 14 residues. The CDR3 here is CARNTRVWNQPQHF. DNA of the CDR3: TGTGCCAGAAACACTCGGGTCTGGAATCAGCCCCAGCATTTT.

This clone was detected only a few times. The chain couples TRBV2 to TRBJ1-5, with D possibly being TRBD1 (6 bases). In germline, CDR1 is SNHLY, CDR2 FYNNEI. V gave up 3 bases and J gave up 0 bases, with 21 bases separating them. The CDR3 consists of 19 residues. CDR3: CASSDGVRGRGHSNQPQHF. The CDR3 nucleotides are TGTGCCAGCAGTGATGGGGTTCGGGGCAGGGGACATAGCAATCAGCCCCAGCATTTT.